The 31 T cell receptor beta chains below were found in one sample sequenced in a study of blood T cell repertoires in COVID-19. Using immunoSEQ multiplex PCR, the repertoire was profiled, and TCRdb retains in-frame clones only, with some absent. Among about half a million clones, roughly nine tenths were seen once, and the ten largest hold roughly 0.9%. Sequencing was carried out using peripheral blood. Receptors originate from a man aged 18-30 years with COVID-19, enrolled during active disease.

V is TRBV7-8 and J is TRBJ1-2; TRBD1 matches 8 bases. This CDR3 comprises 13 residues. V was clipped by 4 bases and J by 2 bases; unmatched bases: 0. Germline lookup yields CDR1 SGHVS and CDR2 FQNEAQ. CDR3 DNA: TGTGCCAGCAGCTACAGGGGGAACTATGGCTACACCTTC. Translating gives CASSYRGNYGYTF.

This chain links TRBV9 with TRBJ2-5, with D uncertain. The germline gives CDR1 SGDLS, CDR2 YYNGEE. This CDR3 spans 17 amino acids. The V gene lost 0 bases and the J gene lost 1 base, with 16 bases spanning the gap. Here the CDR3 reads CASSVAATYNPQETQYF. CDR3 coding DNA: TGTGCCAGCAGCGTAGCTGCGACTTACAACCCCCAAGAGACCCAGTACTTC.

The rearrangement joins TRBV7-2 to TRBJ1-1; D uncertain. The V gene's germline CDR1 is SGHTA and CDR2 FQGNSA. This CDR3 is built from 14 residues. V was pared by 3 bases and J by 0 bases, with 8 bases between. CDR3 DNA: TGTGCCAGCAGCTTTTACAGAGTGAACACTGAAGCTTTCTTT. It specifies CASSFYRVNTEAFF. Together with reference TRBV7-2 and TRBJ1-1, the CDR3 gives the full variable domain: GAGVSQSPSNKVTEKGKDVELRCDPISGHTALYWYRQSLGQGLEFLIYFQGNSAPDKSGLPSDRFSAERTGGSVSTLTIQRTQQEDSAVYLCASSFYRVNTEAFFGQGTRLTVV.

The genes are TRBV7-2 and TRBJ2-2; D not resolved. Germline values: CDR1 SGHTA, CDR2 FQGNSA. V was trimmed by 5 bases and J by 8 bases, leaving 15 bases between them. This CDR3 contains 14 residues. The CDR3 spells CASSTRGSPGELFF. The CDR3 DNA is TGTGCCAGCAGCACACGAGGTAGCCCTGGGGAGCTGTTTTTT.

The CDR3 loop reads CASSQIQASYNSPLHF. CDR3 bases: TGTGCCAGCAGCCAAATACAGGCCTCCTATAATTCACCCCTCCACTTT. V gene TRBV4-2 combines with J gene TRBJ1-6; weak D call: TRBD1 (5 bases). Between the trimmed V and J ends, which lost 2 bases and 0 bases, there was a span of 8 bases. Germline CDR1 is LGHNA and CDR2 is YNFKEQ. The CDR3 totals 16 residues.

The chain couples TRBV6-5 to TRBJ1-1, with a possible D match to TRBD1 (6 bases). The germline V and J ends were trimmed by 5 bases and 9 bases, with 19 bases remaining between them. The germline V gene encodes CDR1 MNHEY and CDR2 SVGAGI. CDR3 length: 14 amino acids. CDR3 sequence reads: CASSPGQSSGKAFF. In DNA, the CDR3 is TGTGCCAGCAGTCCTGGACAGTCCAGTGGGAAAGCTTTCTTT.

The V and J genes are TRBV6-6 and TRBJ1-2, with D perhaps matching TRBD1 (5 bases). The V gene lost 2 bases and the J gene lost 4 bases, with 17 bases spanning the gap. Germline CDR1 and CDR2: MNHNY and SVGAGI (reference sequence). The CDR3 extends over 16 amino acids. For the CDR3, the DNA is TGTGCCAGCAGTTACCCCCGACAGACCAGTCCCTATGGCTACACCTTC. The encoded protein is CASSYPRQTSPYGYTF.

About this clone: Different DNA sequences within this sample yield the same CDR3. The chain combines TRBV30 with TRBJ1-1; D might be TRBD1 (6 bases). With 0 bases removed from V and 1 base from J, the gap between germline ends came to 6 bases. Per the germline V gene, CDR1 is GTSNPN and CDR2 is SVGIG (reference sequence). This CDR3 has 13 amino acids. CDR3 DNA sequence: TGTGCCTGGAGTGTACAGGGGAACACTGAAGCTTTCTTT. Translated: CAWSVQGNTEAFF.

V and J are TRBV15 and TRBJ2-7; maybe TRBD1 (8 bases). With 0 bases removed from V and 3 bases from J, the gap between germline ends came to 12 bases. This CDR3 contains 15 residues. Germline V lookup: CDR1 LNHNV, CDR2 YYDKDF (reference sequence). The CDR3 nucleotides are TGTGCCACCAGCAGAGAAACAGGGGGGGTCTACGAGCAGTACTTC. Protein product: CATSRETGGVYEQYF. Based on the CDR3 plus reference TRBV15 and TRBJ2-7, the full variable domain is DAMVIQNPRYQVTQFGKPVTLSCSQTLNHNVMYWYQQKSSQAPKLLFHYYDKDFNNEADTPDNFQSRRPNTSFCFLDIRSPGLGDTAMYLCATSRETGGVYEQYFGPGTRLTVT.

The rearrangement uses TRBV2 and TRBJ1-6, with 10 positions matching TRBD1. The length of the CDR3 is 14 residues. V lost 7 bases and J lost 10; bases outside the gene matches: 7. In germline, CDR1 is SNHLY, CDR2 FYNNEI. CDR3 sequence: CASIAGQGFSPLHF. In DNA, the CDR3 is TGTGCCAGCATTGCGGGACAGGGGTTCTCACCCCTCCACTTT.

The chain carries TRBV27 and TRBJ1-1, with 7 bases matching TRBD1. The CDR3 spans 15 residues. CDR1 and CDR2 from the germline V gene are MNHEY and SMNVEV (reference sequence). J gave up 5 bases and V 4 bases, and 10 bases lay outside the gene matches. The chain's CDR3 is CASSSIQTGWTEAFF. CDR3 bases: TGTGCCAGCAGTTCGATACAGACAGGGTGGACTGAAGCTTTCTTT.

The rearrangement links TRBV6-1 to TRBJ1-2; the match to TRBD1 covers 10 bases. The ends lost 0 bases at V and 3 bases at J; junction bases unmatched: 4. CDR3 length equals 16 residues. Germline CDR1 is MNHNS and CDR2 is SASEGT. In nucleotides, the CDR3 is TGTGCCAGCAGTGAAGCGGGGACAGGGGTGGACTATGGCTACACCTTC. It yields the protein CASSEAGTGVDYGYTF.

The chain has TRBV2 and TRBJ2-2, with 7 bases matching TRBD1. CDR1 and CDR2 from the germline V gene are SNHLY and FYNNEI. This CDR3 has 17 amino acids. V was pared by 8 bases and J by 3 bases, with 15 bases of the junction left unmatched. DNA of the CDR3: TGTGCCAGCGCCTGGGACAGCGAGAGTGGAGACACCGGGGAGCTGTTTTTT. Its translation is CASAWDSESGDTGELFF.

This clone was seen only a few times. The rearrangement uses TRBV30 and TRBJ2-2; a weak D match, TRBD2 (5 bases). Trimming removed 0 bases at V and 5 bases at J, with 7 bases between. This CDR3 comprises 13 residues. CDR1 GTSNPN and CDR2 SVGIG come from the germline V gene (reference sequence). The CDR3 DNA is TGTGCCTGGAGTGTTTCGGGAACCGGGGAGCTGTTTTTT. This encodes CAWSVSGTGELFF.

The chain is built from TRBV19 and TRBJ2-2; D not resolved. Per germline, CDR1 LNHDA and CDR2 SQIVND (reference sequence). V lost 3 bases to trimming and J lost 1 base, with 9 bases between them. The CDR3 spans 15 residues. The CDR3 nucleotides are TGTGCCAGTAGTATGCCACAACAGAACACCGGGGAGCTGTTTTTT. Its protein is CASSMPQQNTGELFF. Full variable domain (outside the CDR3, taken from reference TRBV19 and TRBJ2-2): DGGITQSPKYLFRKEGQNVTLSCEQNLNHDAMYWYRQDPGQGLRLIYYSQIVNDFQKGDIAEGYSVSREKKESFPLTVTSAQKNPTAFYLCASSMPQQNTGELFFGEGSRLTVL.

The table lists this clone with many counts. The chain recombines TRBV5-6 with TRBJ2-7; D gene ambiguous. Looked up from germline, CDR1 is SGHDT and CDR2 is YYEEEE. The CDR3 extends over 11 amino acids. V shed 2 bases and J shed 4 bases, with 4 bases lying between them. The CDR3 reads CASSLEYEQYF. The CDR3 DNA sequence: TGTGCCAGCAGCTTAGAGTACGAGCAGTACTTC. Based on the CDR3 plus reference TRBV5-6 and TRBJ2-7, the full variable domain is DAGVTQSPTHLIKTRGQQVTLRCSPKSGHDTVSWYQQALGQGPQFIFQYYEEEERQRGNFPDRFSGHQFPNYSSELNVNALLLGDSALYLCASSLEYEQYFGPGTRLTVT.

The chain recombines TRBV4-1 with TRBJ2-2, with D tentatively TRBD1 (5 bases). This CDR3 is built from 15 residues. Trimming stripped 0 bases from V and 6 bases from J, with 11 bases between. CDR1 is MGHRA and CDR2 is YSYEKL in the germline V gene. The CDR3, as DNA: TGCGCCAGCAGCCAAGAAGCCAGGGTGGCCGGGGAGCTGTTTTTT. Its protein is CASSQEARVAGELFF.

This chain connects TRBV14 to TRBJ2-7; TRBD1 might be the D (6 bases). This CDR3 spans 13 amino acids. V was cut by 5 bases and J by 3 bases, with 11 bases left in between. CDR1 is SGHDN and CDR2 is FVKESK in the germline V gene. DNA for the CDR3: TGTGCCAGCAGCGCAGGGGTTCTCTACGAGCAGTACTTC. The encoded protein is CASSAGVLYEQYF.

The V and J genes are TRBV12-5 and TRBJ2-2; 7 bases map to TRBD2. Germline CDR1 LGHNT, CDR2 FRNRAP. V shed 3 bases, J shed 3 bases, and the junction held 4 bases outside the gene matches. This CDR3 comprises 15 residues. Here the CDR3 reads CASGLTSEDTGELFF. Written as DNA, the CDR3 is TGTGCTAGTGGTTTAACTAGCGAAGACACCGGGGAGCTGTTTTTT.

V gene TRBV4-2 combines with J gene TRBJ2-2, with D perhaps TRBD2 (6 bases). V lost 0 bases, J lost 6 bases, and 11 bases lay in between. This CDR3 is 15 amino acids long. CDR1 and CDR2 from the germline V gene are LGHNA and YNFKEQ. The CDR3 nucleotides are TGTGCCAGCAGCCAAGATCCGACGGGGGCCGGGGAGCTGTTTTTT. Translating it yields CASSQDPTGAGELFF.

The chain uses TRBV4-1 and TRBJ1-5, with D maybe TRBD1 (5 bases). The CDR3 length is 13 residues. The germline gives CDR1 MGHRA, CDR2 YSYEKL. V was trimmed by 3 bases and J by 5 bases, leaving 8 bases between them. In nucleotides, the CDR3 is TGCGCCAGCAGCCACAGGGTCGATCAGCCCCAGCATTTT. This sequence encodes CASSHRVDQPQHF.

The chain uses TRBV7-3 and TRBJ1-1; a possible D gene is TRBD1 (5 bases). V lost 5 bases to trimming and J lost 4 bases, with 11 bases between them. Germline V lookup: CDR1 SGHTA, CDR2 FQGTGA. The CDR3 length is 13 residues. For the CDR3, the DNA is TGTGCCAGCAGCGCGGGGCAGGGCACTGAAGCTTTCTTT. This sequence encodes CASSAGQGTEAFF.

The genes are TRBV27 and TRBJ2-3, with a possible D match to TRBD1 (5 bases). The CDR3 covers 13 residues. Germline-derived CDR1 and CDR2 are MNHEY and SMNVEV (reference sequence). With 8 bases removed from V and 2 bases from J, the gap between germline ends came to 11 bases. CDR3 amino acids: CASHQGITDTQYF. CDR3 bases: TGTGCCAGCCACCAGGGAATCACAGATACGCAGTATTTT.

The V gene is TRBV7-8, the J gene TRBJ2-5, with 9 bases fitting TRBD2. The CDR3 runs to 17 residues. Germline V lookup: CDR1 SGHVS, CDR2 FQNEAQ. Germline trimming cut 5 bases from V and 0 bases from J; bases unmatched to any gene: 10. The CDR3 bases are TGTGCCAGCAGCCCCCGACTAGCGGAGGGGTACCAAGAGACCCAGTACTTC. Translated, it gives CASSPRLAEGYQETQYF.

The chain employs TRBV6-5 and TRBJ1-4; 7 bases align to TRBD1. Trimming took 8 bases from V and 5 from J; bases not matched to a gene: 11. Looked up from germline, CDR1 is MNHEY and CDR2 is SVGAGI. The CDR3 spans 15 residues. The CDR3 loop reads CASRERQGKNEKLFF. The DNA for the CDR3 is TGTGCCAGCCGGGAGAGACAGGGCAAAAATGAAAAACTGTTTTTT.

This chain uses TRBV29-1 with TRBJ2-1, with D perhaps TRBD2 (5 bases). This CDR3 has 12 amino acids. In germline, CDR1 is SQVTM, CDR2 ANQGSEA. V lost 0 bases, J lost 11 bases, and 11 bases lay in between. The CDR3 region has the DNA TGCAGCGTTGAAGAAGAAGCGACTAAGCAGTTCTTC. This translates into CSVEEEATKQFF.

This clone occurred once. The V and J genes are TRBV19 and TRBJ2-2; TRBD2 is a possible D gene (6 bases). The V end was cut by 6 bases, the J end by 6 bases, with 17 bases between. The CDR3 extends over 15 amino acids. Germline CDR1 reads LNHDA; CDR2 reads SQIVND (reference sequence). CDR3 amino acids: CASREATRGSGELFF. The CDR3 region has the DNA TGTGCCAGTAGAGAAGCCACCCGGGGGTCCGGGGAGCTGTTTTTT.

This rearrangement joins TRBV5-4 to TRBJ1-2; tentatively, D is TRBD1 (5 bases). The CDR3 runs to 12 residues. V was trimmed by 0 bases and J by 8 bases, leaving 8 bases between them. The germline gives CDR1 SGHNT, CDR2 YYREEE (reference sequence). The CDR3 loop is CASSLEGAGYTF. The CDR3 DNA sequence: TGTGCCAGCAGCTTGGAAGGGGCCGGCTACACCTTC. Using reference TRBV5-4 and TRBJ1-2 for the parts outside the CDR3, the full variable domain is ETGVTQSPTHLIKTRGQQVTLRCSSQSGHNTVSWYQQALGQGPQFIFQYYREEENGRGNFPPRFSGLQFPNYSSELNVNALELDDSALYLCASSLEGAGYTFGSGTRLTVV.

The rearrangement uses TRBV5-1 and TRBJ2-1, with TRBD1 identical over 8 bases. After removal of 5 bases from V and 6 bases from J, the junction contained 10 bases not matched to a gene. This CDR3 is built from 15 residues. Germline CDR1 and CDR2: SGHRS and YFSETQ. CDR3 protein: CASSSTGVGFNEQFF. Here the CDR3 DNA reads TGCGCCAGCAGTTCGACAGGGGTCGGTTTCAATGAGCAGTTCTTC.

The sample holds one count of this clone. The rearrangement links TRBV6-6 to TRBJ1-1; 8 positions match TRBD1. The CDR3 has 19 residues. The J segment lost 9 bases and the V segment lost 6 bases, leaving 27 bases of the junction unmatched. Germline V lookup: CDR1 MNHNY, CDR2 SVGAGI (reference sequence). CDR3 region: CASSSSSYSRGLENKKAFF. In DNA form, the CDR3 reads TGTGCCAGCAGCTCTAGCAGTTACTCCAGGGGGCTAGAAAACAAGAAAGCTTTCTTT.

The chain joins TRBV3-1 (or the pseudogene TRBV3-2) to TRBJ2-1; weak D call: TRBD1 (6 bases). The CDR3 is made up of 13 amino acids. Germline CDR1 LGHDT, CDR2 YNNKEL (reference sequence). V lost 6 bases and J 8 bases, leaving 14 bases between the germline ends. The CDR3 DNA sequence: TGTGCCAGCAGACAGATCAGGGGCCATGAGCAGTTCTTC. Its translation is CASRQIRGHEQFF.